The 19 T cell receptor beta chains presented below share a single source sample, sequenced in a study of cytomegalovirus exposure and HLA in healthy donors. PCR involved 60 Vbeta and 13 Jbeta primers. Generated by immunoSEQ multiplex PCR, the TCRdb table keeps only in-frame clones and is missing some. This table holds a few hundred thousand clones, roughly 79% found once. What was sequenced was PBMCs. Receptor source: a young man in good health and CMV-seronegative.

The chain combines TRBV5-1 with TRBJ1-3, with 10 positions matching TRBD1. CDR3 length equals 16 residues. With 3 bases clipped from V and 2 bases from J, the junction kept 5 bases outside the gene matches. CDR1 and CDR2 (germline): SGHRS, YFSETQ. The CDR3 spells CASSSAGTGAGNTIYF. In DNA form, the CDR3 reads TGCGCCAGCAGCTCTGCTGGGACAGGGGCTGGAAACACCATATATTTT.

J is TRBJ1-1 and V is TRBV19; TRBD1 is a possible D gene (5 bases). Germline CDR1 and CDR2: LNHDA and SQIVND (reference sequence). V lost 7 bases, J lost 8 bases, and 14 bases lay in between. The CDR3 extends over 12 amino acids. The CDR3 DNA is TGTGCCAGTACGGGGGTAGACGGAGAAGCTTTCTTT. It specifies CASTGVDGEAFF. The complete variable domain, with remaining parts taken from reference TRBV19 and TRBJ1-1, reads DGGITQSPKYLFRKEGQNVTLSCEQNLNHDAMYWYRQDPGQGLRLIYYSQIVNDFQKGDIAEGYSVSREKKESFPLTVTSAQKNPTAFYLCASTGVDGEAFFGQGTRLTVV.

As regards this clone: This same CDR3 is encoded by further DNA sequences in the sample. CDR3 DNA sequence: TGTGCCAGCAGCTTAGCCTCTAGCTCCTACAATGAGCAGTTCTTC. This encodes CASSLASSSYNEQFF. The V gene is TRBV7-2, the J gene TRBJ2-1; D unclear. Germline V gene data show CDR1 as SGHTA and CDR2 as FQGNSA. The CDR3 is made up of 15 amino acids. Trimming cost V 0 bases and J 0 bases, with 6 bases left between them.

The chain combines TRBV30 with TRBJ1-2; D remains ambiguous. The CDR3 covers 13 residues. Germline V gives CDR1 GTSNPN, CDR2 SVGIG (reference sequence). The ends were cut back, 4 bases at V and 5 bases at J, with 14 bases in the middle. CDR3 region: CAWTPGGGYGYTF. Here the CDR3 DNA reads TGTGCCTGGACCCCTGGAGGTGGATATGGCTACACCTTC. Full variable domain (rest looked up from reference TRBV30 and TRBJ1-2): SQTIHQWPATLVQPVGSPLSLECTVEGTSNPNLYWYRQAAGRGLQLLFYSVGIGQISSEVPQNLSASRPQDRQFILSSKKLLLSDSGFYLCAWTPGGGYGYTFGSGTRLTVV.

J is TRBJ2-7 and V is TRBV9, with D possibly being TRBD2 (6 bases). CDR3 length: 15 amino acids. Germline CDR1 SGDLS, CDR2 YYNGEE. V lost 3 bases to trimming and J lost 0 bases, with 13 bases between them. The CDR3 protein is CASSGPSESSYEQYF. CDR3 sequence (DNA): TGTGCCAGCAGCGGACCTAGCGAGAGCTCCTACGAGCAGTACTTC. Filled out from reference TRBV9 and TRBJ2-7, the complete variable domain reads DSGVTQTPKHLITATGQRVTLRCSPRSGDLSVYWYQQSLDQGLQFLIQYYNGEERAKGNILERFSAQQFPDLHSELNLSSLELGDSALYFCASSGPSESSYEQYFGPGTRLTVT.

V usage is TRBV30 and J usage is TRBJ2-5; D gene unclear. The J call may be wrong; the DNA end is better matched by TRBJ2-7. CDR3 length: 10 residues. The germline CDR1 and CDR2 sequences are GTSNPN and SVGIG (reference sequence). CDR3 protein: CAFGSYEQYF. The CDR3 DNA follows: TGTGCCTTCGGGTCCTACGAGCAGTACTTC.

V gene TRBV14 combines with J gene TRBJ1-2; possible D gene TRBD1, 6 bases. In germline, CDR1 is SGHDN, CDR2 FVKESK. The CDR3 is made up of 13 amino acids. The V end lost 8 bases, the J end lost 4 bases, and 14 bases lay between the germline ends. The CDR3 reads CASRARGAYGYTF. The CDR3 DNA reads TGTGCCAGCCGAGCCCGGGGGGCCTATGGCTACACCTTC. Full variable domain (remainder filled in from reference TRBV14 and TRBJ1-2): EAGVTQFPSHSVIEKGQTVTLRCDPISGHDNLYWYRRVMGKEIKFLLHFVKESKQDESGMPNNRFLAERTGGTYSTLKVQPAELEDSGVYFCASRARGAYGYTFGSGTRLTVV.

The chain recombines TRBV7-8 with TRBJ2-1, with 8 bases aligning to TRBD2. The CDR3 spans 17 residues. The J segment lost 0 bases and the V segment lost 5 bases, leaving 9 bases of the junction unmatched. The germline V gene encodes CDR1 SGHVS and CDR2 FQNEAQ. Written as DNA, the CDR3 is TGTGCCAGCAGCCCCCCTAGCGGGCCAATCTCCTACAATGAGCAGTTCTTC. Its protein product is CASSPPSGPISYNEQFF.

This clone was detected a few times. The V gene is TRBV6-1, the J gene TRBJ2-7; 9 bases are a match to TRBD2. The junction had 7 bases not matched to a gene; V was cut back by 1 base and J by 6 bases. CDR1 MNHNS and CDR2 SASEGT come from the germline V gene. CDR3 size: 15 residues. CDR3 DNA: TGTGCCAGCAGTGAAGGGTTAGCGGGAGTAAGCGAGCAGTACTTC. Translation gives CASSEGLAGVSEQYF.

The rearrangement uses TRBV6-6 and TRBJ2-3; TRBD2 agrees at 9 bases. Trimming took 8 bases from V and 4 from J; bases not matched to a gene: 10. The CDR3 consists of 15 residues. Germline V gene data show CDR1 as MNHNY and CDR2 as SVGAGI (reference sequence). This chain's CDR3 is CASSRGGGASDTQYF. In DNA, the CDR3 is TGTGCCAGCTCCCGGGGCGGGGGGGCGTCAGATACGCAGTATTTT.

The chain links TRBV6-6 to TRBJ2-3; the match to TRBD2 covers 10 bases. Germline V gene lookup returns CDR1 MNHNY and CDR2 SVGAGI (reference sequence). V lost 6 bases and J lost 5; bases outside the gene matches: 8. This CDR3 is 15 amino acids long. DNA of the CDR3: TGTGCCAGCAGGTACAGAGCGGGGGGGCGAGATACGCAGTATTTT. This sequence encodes CASRYRAGGRDTQYF.

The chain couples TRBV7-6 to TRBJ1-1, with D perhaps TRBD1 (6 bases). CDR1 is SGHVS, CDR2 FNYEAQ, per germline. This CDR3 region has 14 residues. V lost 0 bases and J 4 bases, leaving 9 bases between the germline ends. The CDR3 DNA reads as TGTGCCAGCAGCTTAGCGAGAGGGGGCACTGAAGCTTTCTTT. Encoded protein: CASSLARGGTEAFF.

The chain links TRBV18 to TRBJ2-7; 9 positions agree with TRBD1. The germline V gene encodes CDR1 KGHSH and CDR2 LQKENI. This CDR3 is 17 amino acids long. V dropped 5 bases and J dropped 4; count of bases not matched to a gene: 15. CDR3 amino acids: CASSESVPGTGSYEQYF. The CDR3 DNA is TGTGCCAGCTCAGAATCGGTCCCCGGGACAGGGTCGTACGAGCAGTACTTC.

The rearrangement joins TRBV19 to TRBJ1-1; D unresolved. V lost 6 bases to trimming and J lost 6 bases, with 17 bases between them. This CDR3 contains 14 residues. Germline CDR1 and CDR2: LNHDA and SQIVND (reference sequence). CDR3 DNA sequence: TGTGCCAGTAGGCTAGAGGGCGTTCATGCTGAAGCTTTCTTT. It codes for CASRLEGVHAEAFF. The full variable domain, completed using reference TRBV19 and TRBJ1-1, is DGGITQSPKYLFRKEGQNVTLSCEQNLNHDAMYWYRQDPGQGLRLIYYSQIVNDFQKGDIAEGYSVSREKKESFPLTVTSAQKNPTAFYLCASRLEGVHAEAFFGQGTRLTVV.

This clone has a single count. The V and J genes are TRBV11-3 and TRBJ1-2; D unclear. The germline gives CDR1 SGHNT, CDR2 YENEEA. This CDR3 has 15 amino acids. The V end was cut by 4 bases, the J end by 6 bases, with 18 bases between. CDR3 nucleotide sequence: TGTGCCAGCAGCTCGGAGGGTTTGGCGATTCATGGCTACACCTTC. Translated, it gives CASSSEGLAIHGYTF.

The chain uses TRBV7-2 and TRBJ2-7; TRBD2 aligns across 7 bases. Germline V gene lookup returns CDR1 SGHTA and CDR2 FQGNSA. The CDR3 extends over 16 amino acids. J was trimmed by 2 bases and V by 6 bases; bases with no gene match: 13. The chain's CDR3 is CASSRLAAPSPYEQYF. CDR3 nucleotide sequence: TGTGCCAGCAGTCGGCTAGCGGCCCCGAGCCCCTACGAGCAGTACTTC. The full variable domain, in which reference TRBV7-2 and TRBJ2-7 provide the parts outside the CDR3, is GAGVSQSPSNKVTEKGKDVELRCDPISGHTALYWYRQSLGQGLEFLIYFQGNSAPDKSGLPSDRFSAERTGGSVSTLTIQRTQQEDSAVYLCASSRLAAPSPYEQYFGPGTRLTVT.

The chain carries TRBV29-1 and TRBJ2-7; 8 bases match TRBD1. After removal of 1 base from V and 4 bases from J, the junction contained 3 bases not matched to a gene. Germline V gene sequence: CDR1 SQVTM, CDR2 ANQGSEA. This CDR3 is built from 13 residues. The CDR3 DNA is TGCAGCGTTGAAGGGACAGGGAATTACGAGCAGTACTTC. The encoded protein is CSVEGTGNYEQYF.

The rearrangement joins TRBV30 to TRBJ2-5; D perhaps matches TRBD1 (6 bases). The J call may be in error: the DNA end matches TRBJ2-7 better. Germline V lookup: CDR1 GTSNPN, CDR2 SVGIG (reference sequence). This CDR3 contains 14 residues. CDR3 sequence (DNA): TGTGCCTTGACATCCGGGACATACTCCTACGAGCAGTACTTC. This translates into CALTSGTYSYEQYF.

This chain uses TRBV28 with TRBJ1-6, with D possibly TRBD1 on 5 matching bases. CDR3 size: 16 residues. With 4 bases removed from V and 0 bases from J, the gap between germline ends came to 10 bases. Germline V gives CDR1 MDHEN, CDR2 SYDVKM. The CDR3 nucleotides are TGTGCCAGCAGTTATGGGACTAGCTCCTATAATTCACCCCTCCACTTT. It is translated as CASSYGTSSYNSPLHF.